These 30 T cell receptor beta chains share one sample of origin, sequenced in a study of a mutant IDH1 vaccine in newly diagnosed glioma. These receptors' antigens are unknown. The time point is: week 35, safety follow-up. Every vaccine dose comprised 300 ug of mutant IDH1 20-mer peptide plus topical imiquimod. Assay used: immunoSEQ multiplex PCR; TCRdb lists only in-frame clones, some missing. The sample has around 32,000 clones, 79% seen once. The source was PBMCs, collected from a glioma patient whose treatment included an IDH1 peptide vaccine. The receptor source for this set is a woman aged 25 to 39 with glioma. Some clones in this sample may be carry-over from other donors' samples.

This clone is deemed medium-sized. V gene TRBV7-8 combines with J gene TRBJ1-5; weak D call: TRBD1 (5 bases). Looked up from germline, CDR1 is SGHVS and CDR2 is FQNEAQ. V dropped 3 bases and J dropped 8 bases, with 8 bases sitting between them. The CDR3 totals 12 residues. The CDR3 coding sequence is TGTGCCAGCAGCTTGGCGGGGGAGCCCCAGCATTTT. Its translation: CASSLAGEPQHF.

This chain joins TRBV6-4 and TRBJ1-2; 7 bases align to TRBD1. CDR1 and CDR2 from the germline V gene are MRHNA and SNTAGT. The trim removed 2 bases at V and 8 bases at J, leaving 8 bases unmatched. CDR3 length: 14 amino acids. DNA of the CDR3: TGTGCCAGCAGTGACACAAACAGGGGTACGGGCTACACCTTC. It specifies CASSDTNRGTGYTF.

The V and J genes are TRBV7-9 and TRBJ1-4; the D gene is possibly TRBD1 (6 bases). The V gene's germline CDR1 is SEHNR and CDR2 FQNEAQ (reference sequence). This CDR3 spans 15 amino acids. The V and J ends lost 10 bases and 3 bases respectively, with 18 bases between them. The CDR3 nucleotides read TGTGCCACCATGGTGGGGGCGCGCCCTAATGAAAAACTGTTTTTT. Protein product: CATMVGARPNEKLFF.

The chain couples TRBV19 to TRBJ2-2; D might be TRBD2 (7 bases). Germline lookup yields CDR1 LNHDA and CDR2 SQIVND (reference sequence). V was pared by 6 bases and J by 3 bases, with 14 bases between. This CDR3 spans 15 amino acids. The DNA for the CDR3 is TGTGCCAGTAGATTTACAGGGAGGGACACCGGGGAGCTGTTTTTT. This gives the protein CASRFTGRDTGELFF. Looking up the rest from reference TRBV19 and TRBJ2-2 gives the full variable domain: DGGITQSPKYLFRKEGQNVTLSCEQNLNHDAMYWYRQDPGQGLRLIYYSQIVNDFQKGDIAEGYSVSREKKESFPLTVTSAQKNPTAFYLCASRFTGRDTGELFFGEGSRLTVL.

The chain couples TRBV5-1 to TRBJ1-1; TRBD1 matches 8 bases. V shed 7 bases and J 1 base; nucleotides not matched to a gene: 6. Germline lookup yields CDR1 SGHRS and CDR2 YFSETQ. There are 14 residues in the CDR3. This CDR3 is CASARQGSNTEAFF. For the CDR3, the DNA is TGCGCCAGCGCACGACAGGGGTCGAACACTGAAGCTTTCTTT.

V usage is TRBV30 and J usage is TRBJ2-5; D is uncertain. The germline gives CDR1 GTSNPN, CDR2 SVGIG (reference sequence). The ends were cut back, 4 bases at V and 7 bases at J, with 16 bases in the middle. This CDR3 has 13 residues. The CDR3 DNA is TGTGCCTGGACTACAGCAGATTGGTGGACCCAGTACTTC. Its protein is CAWTTADWWTQYF.

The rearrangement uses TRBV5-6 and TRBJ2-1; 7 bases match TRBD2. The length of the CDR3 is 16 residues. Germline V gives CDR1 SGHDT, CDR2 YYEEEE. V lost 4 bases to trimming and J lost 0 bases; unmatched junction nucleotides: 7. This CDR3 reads CASSPLGGSSYNEQFF. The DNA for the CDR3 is TGTGCCAGCAGCCCGTTGGGGGGGAGCTCCTACAATGAGCAGTTCTTC.

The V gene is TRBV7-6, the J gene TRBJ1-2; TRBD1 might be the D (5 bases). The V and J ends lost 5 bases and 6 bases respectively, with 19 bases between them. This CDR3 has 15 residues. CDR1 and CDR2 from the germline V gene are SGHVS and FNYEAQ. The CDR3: CASSPWTGPGDGYTF. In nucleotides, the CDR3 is TGTGCCAGCAGCCCTTGGACGGGACCCGGGGATGGCTACACCTTC.

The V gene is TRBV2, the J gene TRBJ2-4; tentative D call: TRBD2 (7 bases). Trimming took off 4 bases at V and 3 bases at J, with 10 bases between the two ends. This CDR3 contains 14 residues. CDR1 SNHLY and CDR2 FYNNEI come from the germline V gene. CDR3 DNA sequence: TGTGCCAGCAGTGTGGGAGGGGGCAAAAACATTCAGTACTTC. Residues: CASSVGGGKNIQYF.

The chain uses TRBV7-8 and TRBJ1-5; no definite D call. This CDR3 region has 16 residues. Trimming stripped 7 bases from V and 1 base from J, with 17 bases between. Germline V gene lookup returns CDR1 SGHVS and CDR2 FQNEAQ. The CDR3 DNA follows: TGTGCCAGCACCCCCACCGGGAGGTCCAGCAATCAGCCCCAGCATTTT. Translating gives CASTPTGRSSNQPQHF.

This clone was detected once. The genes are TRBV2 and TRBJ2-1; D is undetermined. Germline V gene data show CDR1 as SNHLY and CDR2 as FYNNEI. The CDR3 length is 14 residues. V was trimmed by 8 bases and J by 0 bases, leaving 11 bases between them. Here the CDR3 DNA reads TGTGCCAGCGGGCTGGCTAGCTCCTACAATGAGCAGTTCTTC. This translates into CASGLASSYNEQFF.

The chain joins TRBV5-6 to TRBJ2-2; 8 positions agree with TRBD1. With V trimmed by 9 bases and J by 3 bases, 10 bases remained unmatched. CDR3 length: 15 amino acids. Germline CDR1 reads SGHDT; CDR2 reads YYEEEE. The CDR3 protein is CATTLQGDYTGELFF. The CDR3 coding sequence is TGTGCCACCACCCTACAGGGGGATTACACCGGGGAGCTGTTTTTT.

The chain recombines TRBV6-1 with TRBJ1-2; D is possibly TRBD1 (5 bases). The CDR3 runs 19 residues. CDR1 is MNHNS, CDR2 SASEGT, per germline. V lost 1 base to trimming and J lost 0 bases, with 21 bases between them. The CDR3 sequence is CASSEGGRPRELANYGYTF. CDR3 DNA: TGTGCCAGCAGTGAAGGGGGGAGACCCAGGGAGTTAGCTAACTATGGCTACACCTTC.

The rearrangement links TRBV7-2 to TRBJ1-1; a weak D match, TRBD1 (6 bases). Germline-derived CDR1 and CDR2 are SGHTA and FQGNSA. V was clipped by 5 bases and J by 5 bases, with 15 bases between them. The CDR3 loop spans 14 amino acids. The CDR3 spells CASSPGEGWTEAFF. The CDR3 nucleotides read TGTGCCAGCAGCCCAGGGGAGGGTTGGACTGAAGCTTTCTTT. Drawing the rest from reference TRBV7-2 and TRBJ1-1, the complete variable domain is GAGVSQSPSNKVTEKGKDVELRCDPISGHTALYWYRQSLGQGLEFLIYFQGNSAPDKSGLPSDRFSAERTGGSVSTLTIQRTQQEDSAVYLCASSPGEGWTEAFFGQGTRLTVV.

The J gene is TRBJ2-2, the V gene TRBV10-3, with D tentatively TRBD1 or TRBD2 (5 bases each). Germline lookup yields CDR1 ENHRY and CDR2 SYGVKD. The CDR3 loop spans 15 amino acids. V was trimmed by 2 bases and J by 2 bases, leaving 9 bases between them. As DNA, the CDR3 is TGTGCCATCAGTGAGAGAGGGGTAAACACCGGGGAGCTGTTTTTT. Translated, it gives CAISERGVNTGELFF.

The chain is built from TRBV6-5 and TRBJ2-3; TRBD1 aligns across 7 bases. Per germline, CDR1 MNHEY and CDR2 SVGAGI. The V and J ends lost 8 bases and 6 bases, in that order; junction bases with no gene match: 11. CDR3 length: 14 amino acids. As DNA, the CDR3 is TGTGCCAGCCGGAAGGGGACAGTGCACGATACGCAGTATTTT. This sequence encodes CASRKGTVHDTQYF.

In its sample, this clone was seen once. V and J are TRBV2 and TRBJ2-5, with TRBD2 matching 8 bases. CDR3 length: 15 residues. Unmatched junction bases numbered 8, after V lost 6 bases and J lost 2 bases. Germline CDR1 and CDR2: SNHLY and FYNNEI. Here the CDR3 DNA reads TGTGCCAGCAGGGCCGGGACTAGGACTCAAGAGACCCAGTACTTC. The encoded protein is CASRAGTRTQETQYF.

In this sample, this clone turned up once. The CDR3 bases are TGTGCCAGTAGTAGGGGACAGGTGAGCAATGAGCAGTTCTTC. It specifies CASSRGQVSNEQFF. This chain connects TRBV19 to TRBJ2-1; 8 bases align to TRBD1. This CDR3 has 14 residues. Trimming took 4 bases from V and 6 from J; bases not matched to a gene: 5. The V gene's germline CDR1 is LNHDA and CDR2 SQIVND (reference sequence).

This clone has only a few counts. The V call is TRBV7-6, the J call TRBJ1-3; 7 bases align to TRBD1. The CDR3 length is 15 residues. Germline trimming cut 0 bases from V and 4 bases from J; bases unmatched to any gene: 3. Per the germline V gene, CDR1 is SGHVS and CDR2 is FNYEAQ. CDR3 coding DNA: TGTGCCAGCAGCTTAGCCCCGGACAGGGGAAACACCATATATTTT. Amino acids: CASSLAPDRGNTIYF.

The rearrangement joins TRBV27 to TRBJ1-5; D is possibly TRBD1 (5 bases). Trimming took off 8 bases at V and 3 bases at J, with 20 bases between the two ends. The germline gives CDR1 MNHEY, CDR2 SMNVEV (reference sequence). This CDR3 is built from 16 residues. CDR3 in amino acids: CASSPSVGEHNQPQHF. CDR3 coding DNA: TGTGCCAGCTCCCCGTCGGTGGGGGAGCACAATCAGCCCCAGCATTTT.

The CDR3 sequence: CSVADSYSYNEQFF. The CDR3 coding sequence is TGCAGCGTCGCAGACAGTTACTCCTACAATGAGCAGTTCTTC. The rearrangement links TRBV29-1 to TRBJ2-1, with D perhaps TRBD1 (5 bases). CDR1 and CDR2 (germline): SQVTM, ANQGSEA. V lost 6 bases and J 0 bases, leaving 12 bases between the germline ends. This CDR3 is 14 amino acids long.

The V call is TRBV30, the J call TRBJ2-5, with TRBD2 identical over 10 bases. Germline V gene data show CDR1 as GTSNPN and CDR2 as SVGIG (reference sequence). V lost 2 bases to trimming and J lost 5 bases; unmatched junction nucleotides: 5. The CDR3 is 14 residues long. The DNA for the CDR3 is TGTGCCTGGAGTTTCCTAGCGGGAGCGGAGACCCAGTACTTC. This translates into CAWSFLAGAETQYF. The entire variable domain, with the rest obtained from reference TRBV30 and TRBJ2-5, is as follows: SQTIHQWPATLVQPVGSPLSLECTVEGTSNPNLYWYRQAAGRGLQLLFYSVGIGQISSEVPQNLSASRPQDRQFILSSKKLLLSDSGFYLCAWSFLAGAETQYFGPGTRLLVL.

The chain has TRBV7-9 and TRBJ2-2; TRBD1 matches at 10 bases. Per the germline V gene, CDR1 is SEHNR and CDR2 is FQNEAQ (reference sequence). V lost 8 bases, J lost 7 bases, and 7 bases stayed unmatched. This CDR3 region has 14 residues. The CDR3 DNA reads TGTGCCAGCCTGGACAGGGGGTATGGCGGGGAGCTGTTTTTT. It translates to CASLDRGYGGELFF.

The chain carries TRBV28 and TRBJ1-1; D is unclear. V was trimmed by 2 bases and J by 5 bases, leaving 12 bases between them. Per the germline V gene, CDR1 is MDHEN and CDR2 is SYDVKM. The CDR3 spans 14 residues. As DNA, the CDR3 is TGTGCCAGCAGTTTAGAACTCCTCTGGACTGAAGCTTTCTTT. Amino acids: CASSLELLWTEAFF. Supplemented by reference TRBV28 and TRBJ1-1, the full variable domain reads DVKVTQSSRYLVKRTGEKVFLECVQDMDHENMFWYRQDPGLGLRLIYFSYDVKMKEKGDIPEGYSVSREKKERFSLILESASTNQTSMYLCASSLELLWTEAFFGQGTRLTVV.

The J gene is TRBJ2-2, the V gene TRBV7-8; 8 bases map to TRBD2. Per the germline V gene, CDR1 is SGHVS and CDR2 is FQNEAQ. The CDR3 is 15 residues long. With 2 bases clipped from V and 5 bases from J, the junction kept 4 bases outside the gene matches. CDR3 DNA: TGTGCCAGCAGCTTACGGGGGGGTTGGACCGGGGAGCTGTTTTTT. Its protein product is CASSLRGGWTGELFF.

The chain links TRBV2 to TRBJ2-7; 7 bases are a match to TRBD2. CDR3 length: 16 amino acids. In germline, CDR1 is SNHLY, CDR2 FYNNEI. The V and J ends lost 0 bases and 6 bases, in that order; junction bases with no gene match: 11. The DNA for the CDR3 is TGTGCCAGCAGTGAAGCGAAGGGCGGGAGTGGTCCCGAGCAGTACTTC. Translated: CASSEAKGGSGPEQYF.

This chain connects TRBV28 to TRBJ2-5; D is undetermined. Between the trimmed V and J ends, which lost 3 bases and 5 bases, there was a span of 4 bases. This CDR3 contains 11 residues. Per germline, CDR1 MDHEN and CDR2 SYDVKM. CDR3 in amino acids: CASSFSETQYF. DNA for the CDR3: TGTGCCAGCAGTTTTAGCGAGACCCAGTACTTC.

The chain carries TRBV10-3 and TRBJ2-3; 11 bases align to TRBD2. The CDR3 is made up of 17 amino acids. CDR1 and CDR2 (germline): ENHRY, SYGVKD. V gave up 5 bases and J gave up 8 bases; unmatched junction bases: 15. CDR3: CAISLFIAGGRPGTQYF. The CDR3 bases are TGTGCCATCAGTTTATTTATAGCGGGAGGGCGTCCCGGTACGCAGTATTTT.

The CDR3: CASTQDRAGNTIYF. Here the CDR3 DNA reads TGCGCCAGCACCCAGGACAGGGCCGGAAACACCATATATTTT. V is TRBV10-2 and J is TRBJ1-3; 8 nucleotides match TRBD1. This CDR3 comprises 14 residues. V shed 7 bases and J 4 bases; nucleotides not matched to a gene: 6. Germline V lookup: CDR1 WSHSY, CDR2 SAAADI.

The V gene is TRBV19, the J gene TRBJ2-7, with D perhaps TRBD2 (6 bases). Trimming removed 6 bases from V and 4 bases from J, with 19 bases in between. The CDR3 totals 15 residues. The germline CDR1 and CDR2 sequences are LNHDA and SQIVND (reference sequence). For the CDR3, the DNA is TGTGCCAGTAGCGCTAACGGGAGAATTACTTACGAGCAGTACTTC. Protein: CASSANGRITYEQYF.